This T cell receptor beta chain is drawn from a study of T-cell reconstitution after alpha-beta-depleted transplantation in children. This clonotype occurred many times. The TCRbeta library incorporated unique molecular identifiers. Each CDR3 protein is one row after TCRdb ran MiXCR on the PCR reads. This sample has 580,000 or so distinct CDR3 sequences, with roughly 23% found just once. V lost 5 bases and J lost 2, with 11 bases in between. Germline V lookup: CDR1 SEHNR, CDR2 FQNEAQ (reference sequence). This CDR3 has 14 amino acids. The specimen was PBMCs, mostly from graft donor cells, collected 360 days after TCRalphabeta/CD19-depleted stem cell transplant. The genes are TRBV7-9 and TRBJ2-3; tentative D call: TRBD2 (6 bases). The sequence derives from a boy in the first two years of life who had a stem cell transplant for acute myeloid leukemia, so the T cells may come from the graft donor. As DNA, the CDR3 is TGTGCCAGCAGCCGGGACTCTTTCACAGATACGCAGTATTTT. Its protein is CASSRDSFTDTQYF.